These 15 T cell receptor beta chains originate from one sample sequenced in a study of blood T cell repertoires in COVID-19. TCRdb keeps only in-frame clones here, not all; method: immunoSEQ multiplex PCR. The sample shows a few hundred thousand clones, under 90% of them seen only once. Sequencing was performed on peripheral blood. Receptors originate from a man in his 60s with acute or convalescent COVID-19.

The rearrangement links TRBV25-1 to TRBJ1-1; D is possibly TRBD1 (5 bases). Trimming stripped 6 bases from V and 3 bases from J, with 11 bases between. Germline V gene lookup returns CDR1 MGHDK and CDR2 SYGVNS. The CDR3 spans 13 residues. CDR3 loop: CASRMGGYTEAFF. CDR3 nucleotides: TGTGCCAGCAGGATGGGGGGGTACACTGAAGCTTTCTTT.

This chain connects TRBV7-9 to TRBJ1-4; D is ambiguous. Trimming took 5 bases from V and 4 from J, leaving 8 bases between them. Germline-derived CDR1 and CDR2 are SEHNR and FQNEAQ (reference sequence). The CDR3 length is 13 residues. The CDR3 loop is CASSPRGNEKLFF. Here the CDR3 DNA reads TGTGCCAGCAGCCCCCGCGGTAATGAAAAACTGTTTTTT.

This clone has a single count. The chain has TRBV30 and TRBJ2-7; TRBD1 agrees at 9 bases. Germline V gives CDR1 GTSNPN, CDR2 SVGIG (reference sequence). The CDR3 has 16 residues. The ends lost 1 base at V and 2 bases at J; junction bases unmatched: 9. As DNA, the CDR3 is TGTGCCTGGAGTGATGCGGGACAGGGATCGGCCTACGAGCAGTACTTC. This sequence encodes CAWSDAGQGSAYEQYF.

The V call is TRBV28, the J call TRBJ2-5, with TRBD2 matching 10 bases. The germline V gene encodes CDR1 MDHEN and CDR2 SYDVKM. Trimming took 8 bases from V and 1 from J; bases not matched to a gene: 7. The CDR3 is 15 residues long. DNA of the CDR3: TGTGCCAGCCACCCTTTAGCGGGAGGCCAAGAGACCCAGTACTTC. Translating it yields CASHPLAGGQETQYF.

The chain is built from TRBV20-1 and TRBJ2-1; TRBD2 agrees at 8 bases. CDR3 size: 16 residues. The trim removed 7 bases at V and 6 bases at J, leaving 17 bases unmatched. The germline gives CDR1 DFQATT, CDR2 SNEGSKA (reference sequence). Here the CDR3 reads CSGSGRAGGPRNEQFF. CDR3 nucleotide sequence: TGCAGTGGTAGTGGTAGGGCGGGAGGCCCTCGCAATGAGCAGTTCTTC.

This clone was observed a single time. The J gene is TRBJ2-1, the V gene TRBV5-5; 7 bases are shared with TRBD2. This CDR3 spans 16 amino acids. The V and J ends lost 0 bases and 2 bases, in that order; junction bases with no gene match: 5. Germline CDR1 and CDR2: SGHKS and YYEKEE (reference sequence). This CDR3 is CASSLGLALTYNEQFF. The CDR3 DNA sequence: TGTGCCAGCAGCTTGGGACTAGCTTTGACCTACAATGAGCAGTTCTTC.

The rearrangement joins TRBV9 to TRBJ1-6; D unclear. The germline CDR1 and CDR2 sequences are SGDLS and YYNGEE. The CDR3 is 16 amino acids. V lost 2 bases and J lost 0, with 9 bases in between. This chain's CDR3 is CASSVTRDSYNSPLHF. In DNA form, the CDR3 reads TGTGCCAGCAGCGTGACGAGGGACTCCTATAATTCACCCCTCCACTTT.

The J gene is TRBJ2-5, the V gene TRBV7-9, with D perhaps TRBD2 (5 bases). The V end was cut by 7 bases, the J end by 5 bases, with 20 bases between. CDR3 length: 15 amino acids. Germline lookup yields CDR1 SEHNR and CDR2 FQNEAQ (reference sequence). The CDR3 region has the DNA TGTGCCAGCACCAACCGAGAGGGCCCGTCGGAGACCCAGTACTTC. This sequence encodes CASTNREGPSETQYF.

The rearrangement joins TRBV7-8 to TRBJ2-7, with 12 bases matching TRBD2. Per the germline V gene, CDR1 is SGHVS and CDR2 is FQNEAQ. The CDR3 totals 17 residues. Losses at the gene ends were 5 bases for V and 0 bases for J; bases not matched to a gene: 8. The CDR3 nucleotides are TGTGCCAGCAGCCAGGGACTAGCGGGTACTCTCTCCTACGAGCAGTACTTC. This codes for CASSQGLAGTLSYEQYF.

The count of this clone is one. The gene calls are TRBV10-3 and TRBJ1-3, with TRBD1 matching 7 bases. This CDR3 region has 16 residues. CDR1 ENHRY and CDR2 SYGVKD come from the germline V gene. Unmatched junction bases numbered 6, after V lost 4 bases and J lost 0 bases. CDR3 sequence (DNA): TGTGCCATCAGTGCACAGGGGCCGCCCTCTGGAAACACCATATATTTT. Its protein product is CAISAQGPPSGNTIYF.

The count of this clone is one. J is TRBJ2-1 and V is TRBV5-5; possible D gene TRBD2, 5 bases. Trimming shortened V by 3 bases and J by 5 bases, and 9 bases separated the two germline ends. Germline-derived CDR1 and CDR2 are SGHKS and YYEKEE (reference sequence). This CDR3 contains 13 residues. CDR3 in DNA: TGTGCCAGCAGCTCGGGGATACACAATGAGCAGTTCTTC. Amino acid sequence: CASSSGIHNEQFF.

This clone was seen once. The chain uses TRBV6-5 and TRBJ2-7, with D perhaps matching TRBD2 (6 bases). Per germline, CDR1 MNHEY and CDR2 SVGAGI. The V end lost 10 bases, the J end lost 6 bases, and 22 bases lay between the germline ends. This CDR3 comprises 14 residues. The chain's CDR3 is CATTSDAGLSEQYF. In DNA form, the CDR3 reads TGTGCCACTACCTCAGACGCGGGGTTAAGCGAGCAGTACTTC.

This chain's CDR3 is CASSFRGVETQYF. In DNA, the CDR3 is TGTGCCAGCAGTTTTAGGGGCGTAGAGACCCAGTACTTC. The V call is TRBV12-3 or TRBV12-4, the J call TRBJ2-5, with D perhaps TRBD1 (5 bases). Trimming removed 3 bases from V and 4 bases from J, with 9 bases in between. The CDR3 has 13 residues.

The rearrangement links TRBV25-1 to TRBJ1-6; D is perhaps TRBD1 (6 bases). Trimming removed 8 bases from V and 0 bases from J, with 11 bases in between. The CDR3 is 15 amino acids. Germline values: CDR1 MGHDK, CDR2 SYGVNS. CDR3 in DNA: TGTGCCAGCCAGGGACAAAACTCCTATAATTCACCCCTCCACTTT. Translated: CASQGQNSYNSPLHF.

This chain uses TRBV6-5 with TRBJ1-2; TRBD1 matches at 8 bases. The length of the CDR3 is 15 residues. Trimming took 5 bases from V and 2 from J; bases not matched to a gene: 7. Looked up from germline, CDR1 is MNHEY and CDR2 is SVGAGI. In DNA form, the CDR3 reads TGTGCCAGCAGTCTACAGGGGGGGACAAACTATGGCTACACCTTC. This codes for CASSLQGGTNYGYTF.